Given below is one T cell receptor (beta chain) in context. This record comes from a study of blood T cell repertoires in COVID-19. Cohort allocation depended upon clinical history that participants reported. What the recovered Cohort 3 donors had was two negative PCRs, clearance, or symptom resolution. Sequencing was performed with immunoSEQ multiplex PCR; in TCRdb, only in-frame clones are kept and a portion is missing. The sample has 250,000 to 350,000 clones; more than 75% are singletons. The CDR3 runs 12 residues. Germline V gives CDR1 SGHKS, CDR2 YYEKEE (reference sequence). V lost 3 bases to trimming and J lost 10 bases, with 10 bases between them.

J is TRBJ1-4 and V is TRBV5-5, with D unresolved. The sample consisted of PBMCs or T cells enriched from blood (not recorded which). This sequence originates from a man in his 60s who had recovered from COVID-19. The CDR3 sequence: CASSYSGGKLFF. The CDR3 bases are TGTGCCAGCAGCTACTCCGGTGGAAAACTGTTTTTT.